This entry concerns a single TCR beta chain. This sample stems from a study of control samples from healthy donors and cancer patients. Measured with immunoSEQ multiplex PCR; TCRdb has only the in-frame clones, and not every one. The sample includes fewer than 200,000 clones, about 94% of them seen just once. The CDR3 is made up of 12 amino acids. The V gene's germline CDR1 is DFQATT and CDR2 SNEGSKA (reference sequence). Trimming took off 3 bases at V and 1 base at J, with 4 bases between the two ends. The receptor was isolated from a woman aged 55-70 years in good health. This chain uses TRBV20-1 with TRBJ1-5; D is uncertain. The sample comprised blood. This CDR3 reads CSASGSNQPQHF. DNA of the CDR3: TGCAGTGCTAGTGGGAGCAATCAGCCCCAGCATTTT.